Below, 26 T cell receptor beta chains from the same sample are listed, as sequenced in a study of cytomegalovirus exposure and HLA in healthy donors. The PCR was carried out with 60 Vbeta primers and 13 Jbeta primers. Measured with immunoSEQ multiplex PCR; TCRdb has only the in-frame clones, and not every one. The sample yields 180,000 or so clones, roughly 79% seen once. Input material: PBMCs. The receptors were gathered from a man aged 45-65 years in good health and CMV-seropositive.

This clone was seen just once. The rearrangement uses TRBV6-5 and TRBJ1-5, with D possibly being TRBD1 (5 bases). Trimming removed 6 bases from V and 1 base from J, with 13 bases in between. This CDR3 has 15 residues. The germline V gene encodes CDR1 MNHEY and CDR2 SVGAGI. This CDR3 is CASSLDRVSNQPQHF. The CDR3 DNA reads TGTGCCAGCAGCCTCGACAGAGTGAGCAATCAGCCCCAGCATTTT.

This clone is a singleton in its sample. The chain recombines TRBV6-6 with TRBJ1-4, with 7 bases fitting TRBD1. Germline values: CDR1 MNHNY, CDR2 SVGAGI (reference sequence). Trimming at V came to 4 bases and at J to 3 bases, leaving 8 bases not matched to a gene. CDR3 size: 16 residues. CDR3 sequence reads: CASSWGTAGANEKLFF. The CDR3 nucleotides are TGTGCCAGCAGTTGGGGGACAGCGGGGGCTAATGAAAAACTGTTTTTT.

The chain couples TRBV5-6 to TRBJ2-7; TRBD2 might be the D (5 bases). V lost 1 base and J lost 7, with 12 bases in between. Germline values: CDR1 SGHDT, CDR2 YYEEEE. This CDR3 is 13 amino acids long. CDR3 residues: CASSLWGRGEQYF. CDR3 nucleotide sequence: TGTGCCAGCAGCTTGTGGGGTCGAGGGGAGCAGTACTTC.

The chain joins TRBV6-5 to TRBJ2-7, with TRBD2 identical over 12 bases. Trimming removed 5 bases from V and 1 base from J; junction bases left unmatched: 3. CDR3 length: 15 residues. Germline CDR1 reads MNHEY; CDR2 reads SVGAGI. CDR3 in DNA: TGTGCCAGCAGTCTACTAGCGGGGGGATCCTACGAGCAGTACTTC. Translating gives CASSLLAGGSYEQYF.

The gene calls are TRBV7-9 and TRBJ2-7; 9 nucleotides match TRBD1. This CDR3 region has 14 residues. Trimming took 5 bases from V and 11 from J; bases not matched to a gene: 13. Germline V CDR1 and CDR2: SEHNR, FQNEAQ (reference sequence). CDR3: CASSVRDREEAKYF. The CDR3, as DNA: TGTGCCAGCAGCGTGAGGGACAGGGAAGAGGCGAAGTACTTC.

The chain combines TRBV6-5 with TRBJ2-2, with 16 bases fitting TRBD2. The CDR3 runs to 15 residues. The ends lost 7 bases at V and 6 bases at J; junction bases unmatched: 2. The germline V gene has CDR1 MNHEY and CDR2 SVGAGI. The CDR3 nucleotides read TGTGCCAGCACCGGGACTAGCGGGGGGGCCGGGGAGCTGTTTTTT. This translates into CASTGTSGGAGELFF.

The rearrangement links TRBV4-3 to TRBJ2-1; unclear D gene. This CDR3 has 13 amino acids. CDR1 LGHNA and CDR2 YSLEER come from the germline V gene. Deletions cut 2 bases from V and 7 bases from J, with 9 bases between. CDR3 residues: CASSQNQYNEQFF. The CDR3 DNA reads TGCGCCAGCAGCCAAAACCAGTATAATGAGCAGTTCTTC.

The chain is built from TRBV9 and TRBJ2-2; 10 nucleotides agree with TRBD1. The V and J ends lost 6 bases and 5 bases, in that order; junction bases with no gene match: 13. The CDR3 length is 17 residues. Germline CDR1 SGDLS, CDR2 YYNGEE. The CDR3 nucleotides read TGTGCCAGCACCGCAAGGGGGGACAGGGGTGGGACCGGGGAGCTGTTTTTT. It encodes CASTARGDRGGTGELFF.

V gene TRBV23-1 combines with J gene TRBJ2-5; perhaps TRBD2 as D (5 bases). TRBV23-1 is an open reading frame, and its role is uncertain. CDR3 length equals 15 residues. Between the trimmed V and J ends, which lost 2 bases and 0 bases, there was a span of 10 bases. The CDR3 nucleotides read TGCGCCAGCAGTCAAAGCGGCGGGTACCAAGAGACCCAGTACTTC. Protein product: CASSQSGGYQETQYF.

The gene calls are TRBV7-9 and TRBJ2-5; D might be TRBD1 (6 bases). Trimming took 4 bases from V and 1 from J, leaving 13 bases between them. The CDR3 runs to 15 residues. Germline V lookup: CDR1 SEHNR, CDR2 FQNEAQ (reference sequence). The CDR3 nucleotides are TGTGCCAGCAGCTCCCAGACGGACAGCCAAGAGACCCAGTACTTC. Amino acids: CASSSQTDSQETQYF.

The chain links TRBV28 to TRBJ1-6, with 7 nucleotides matching TRBD1. Trimming at V came to 11 bases and at J to 8 bases, leaving 9 bases not matched to a gene. The CDR3 has 13 residues. Germline V CDR1 and CDR2: MDHEN, SYDVKM. The CDR3 sequence: CAVGTANYSPLHF. CDR3 coding DNA: TGTGCCGTCGGGACAGCAAATTATTCACCCCTCCACTTT.

The rearrangement links TRBV5-6 to TRBJ1-6; TRBD1 matches 7 bases. Germline V gene lookup returns CDR1 SGHDT and CDR2 YYEEEE. The CDR3 runs to 19 residues. The V gene end was trimmed by 5 bases and the J gene end by 5 bases; junction bases not matched to a gene: 19. CDR3 DNA sequence: TGTGCCAGCAGGAGGGGACAGATAAACCCTAAAATTCATAATTCACCCCTCCACTTT. Encoded protein: CASRRGQINPKIHNSPLHF. Drawing the rest from reference TRBV5-6 and TRBJ1-6, the complete variable domain is DAGVTQSPTHLIKTRGQQVTLRCSPKSGHDTVSWYQQALGQGPQFIFQYYEEEERQRGNFPDRFSGHQFPNYSSELNVNALLLGDSALYLCASRRGQINPKIHNSPLHFGNGTRLTVT.

As for this clone: Additional DNA sequences in this sample encode the identical CDR3. This rearrangement joins TRBV6-1 to TRBJ1-6, with D perhaps matching TRBD1 (6 bases). The CDR3 covers 13 residues. Germline CDR1 MNHNS, CDR2 SASEGT. The V and J ends lost 3 bases and 12 bases respectively, with 12 bases between them. CDR3 sequence: CASSESTGLPLHF. Here the CDR3 DNA reads TGTGCCAGCAGTGAGAGCACAGGGTTACCCCTCCACTTT.

This chain connects TRBV14 to TRBJ1-4; D may be TRBD1 (6 bases). Germline CDR1 is SGHDN and CDR2 is FVKESK. Trimming stripped 4 bases from V and 6 bases from J, with 15 bases between. The CDR3 is made up of 15 amino acids. The CDR3 nucleotides are TGTGCCAGCAGCCCAGCCGACAGGACTTATGAAAAACTGTTTTTT. Amino acid sequence: CASSPADRTYEKLFF.

This clone was seen only once. Other nucleotide sequences in the sample specify the same CDR3. The genes are TRBV6-5 and TRBJ1-6; TRBD1 agrees at 9 bases. The CDR3 has 13 residues. V trimming: 5 bases; J trimming: 7 bases; junction bases outside the gene matches: 0. Germline lookup yields CDR1 MNHEY and CDR2 SVGAGI. The CDR3 reads CASSGTGNSPLHF. CDR3 sequence (DNA): TGTGCCAGCAGTGGGACAGGGAATTCACCCCTCCACTTT.

V and J are TRBV14 and TRBJ2-1, with TRBD2 matching over 12 bases. The J segment lost 1 base and the V segment lost 6 bases, leaving 1 base of the junction unmatched. This CDR3 has 15 residues. CDR1 SGHDN and CDR2 FVKESK come from the germline V gene. The CDR3 sequence: CASSGLAGSYNEQFF. The CDR3 region has the DNA TGTGCCAGCAGTGGACTAGCGGGATCCTACAATGAGCAGTTCTTC.

The J gene is TRBJ1-1, the V gene TRBV5-1, with a weak D call TRBD1 (6 bases). The CDR3 extends over 16 amino acids. The germline V and J ends were trimmed by 4 bases and 1 base, with 17 bases remaining between them. CDR1 and CDR2 from the germline V gene are SGHRS and YFSETQ. This chain's CDR3 is CASSPSGAQGNTEAFF. CDR3 in DNA: TGCGCCAGCAGCCCCTCAGGGGCTCAGGGGAACACTGAAGCTTTCTTT. Based on the CDR3 plus reference TRBV5-1 and TRBJ1-1, the full variable domain is KAGVTQTPRYLIKTRGQQVTLSCSPISGHRSVSWYQQTPGQGLQFLFEYFSETQRNKGNFPGRFSGRQFSNSRSEMNVSTLELGDSALYLCASSPSGAQGNTEAFFGQGTRLTVV.

This chain links TRBV12-5 with TRBJ2-1, with TRBD2 identical over 8 bases. V lost 5 bases and J lost 6; bases outside the gene matches: 12. Germline CDR1 reads LGHNT; CDR2 reads FRNRAP. CDR3 size: 16 residues. The chain's CDR3 is CASGPGGDTLPNEQFF. In nucleotides, the CDR3 is TGTGCTAGTGGTCCCGGGGGGGACACTCTTCCCAATGAGCAGTTCTTC.

This clone was observed once. This chain links TRBV6-5 with TRBJ1-1; no clear D gene. V shed 5 bases and J shed 1 base, with 5 bases lying between them. Germline values: CDR1 MNHEY, CDR2 SVGAGI. The CDR3 is made up of 12 amino acids. The CDR3 DNA is TGTGCCAGCAGTCTCCCGAACACTGAAGCTTTCTTT. Protein: CASSLPNTEAFF.

In its sample, this clone was seen a few times. The rearrangement links TRBV5-1 to TRBJ2-7, with D possibly matching TRBD2 (5 bases). Germline V lookup: CDR1 SGHRS, CDR2 YFSETQ. Trimming removed 4 bases from V and 6 bases from J, with 20 bases in between. This CDR3 region has 15 residues. The DNA for the CDR3 is TGCGCCAGCAGCAGGGCAGGACGGGAATTGGGCGAGCAGTACTTC. Its translation: CASSRAGRELGEQYF.

The chain carries TRBV5-1 and TRBJ2-5; the D gene is possibly TRBD1 (6 bases). V was cut by 1 base and J by 2 bases, with 12 bases left in between. The CDR3 is made up of 15 amino acids. From germline, CDR1 is SGHRS and CDR2 YFSETQ. The CDR3 loop is CASSLWGHPQETQYF. The CDR3 DNA follows: TGCGCCAGCAGCTTGTGGGGACACCCTCAAGAGACCCAGTACTTC. Full variable domain (missing parts from reference TRBV5-1 and TRBJ2-5): KAGVTQTPRYLIKTRGQQVTLSCSPISGHRSVSWYQQTPGQGLQFLFEYFSETQRNKGNFPGRFSGRQFSNSRSEMNVSTLELGDSALYLCASSLWGHPQETQYFGPGTRLLVL.

V usage is TRBV19 and J usage is TRBJ1-5; 7 positions match TRBD1. Germline values: CDR1 LNHDA, CDR2 SQIVND (reference sequence). The CDR3 is made up of 15 amino acids. V lost 7 bases, J lost 3 bases, and 9 bases stayed unmatched. The CDR3 nucleotides are TGTGCCAGTAAACCGTTCGACAGGGTCAATCAGCCCCAGCATTTT. This translates into CASKPFDRVNQPQHF. Full variable domain (outside the CDR3, taken from reference TRBV19 and TRBJ1-5): DGGITQSPKYLFRKEGQNVTLSCEQNLNHDAMYWYRQDPGQGLRLIYYSQIVNDFQKGDIAEGYSVSREKKESFPLTVTSAQKNPTAFYLCASKPFDRVNQPQHFGDGTRLSIL.

This chain connects TRBV5-1 to TRBJ2-7; 7 bases agree with TRBD2. The CDR3 is 15 residues long. Per germline, CDR1 SGHRS and CDR2 YFSETQ. J was trimmed by 2 bases and V by 3 bases; bases with no gene match: 8. The CDR3 nucleotides read TGCGCCAGCAGCTCCACCGGGACTACGACCTACGAGCAGTACTTC. It is translated as CASSSTGTTTYEQYF.

The chain uses TRBV7-2 and TRBJ2-1; D may be TRBD2 (5 bases). V lost 0 bases and J lost 9, with 6 bases in between. CDR1 and CDR2 from the germline V gene are SGHTA and FQGNSA. The CDR3 length is 12 residues. The CDR3 sequence is CASSLAGSEQFF. CDR3 DNA sequence: TGTGCCAGCAGCTTAGCGGGGAGTGAGCAGTTCTTC. Variable domain in full (rest from reference TRBV7-2 and TRBJ2-1): GAGVSQSPSNKVTEKGKDVELRCDPISGHTALYWYRQSLGQGLEFLIYFQGNSAPDKSGLPSDRFSAERTGGSVSTLTIQRTQQEDSAVYLCASSLAGSEQFFGPGTRLTVL.

This sequence joins TRBV18 and TRBJ2-7, with D tentatively TRBD1 (7 bases). The ends were cut back, 5 bases at V and 2 bases at J, with 13 bases in the middle. The CDR3 contains 14 residues. Germline loops: CDR1 KGHSH, CDR2 LQKENI. The CDR3 loop is CASSATGRTYEQYF. In DNA form, the CDR3 reads TGTGCCAGCTCAGCGACAGGGAGGACCTACGAGCAGTACTTC.

Here the CDR3 DNA reads TGTGCCAGTAGGGACGGGAACCTAAGGGACGAGCAGTACTTC. It specifies CASRDGNLRDEQYF. This rearrangement joins TRBV19 to TRBJ2-7, with TRBD2 as a possible D gene (5 bases). The length of the CDR3 is 14 residues. Per the germline V gene, CDR1 is LNHDA and CDR2 is SQIVND (reference sequence). Trimming pared 6 bases from V and 5 bases from J, leaving 17 bases between.